This T cell receptor (beta chain) derives from a study of early T cells in non-severe SARS-CoV-2 infection (dated by TCRdb to about 2021). With regard to the full study: Because TCR sequencing relied on bulk RNA taken from unsorted whole blood, pairing of alpha and beta chains was not possible. What the work shows at the level of the full study, not this receptor alone: VDJdb matching was skewed toward anti-spike CD8 responses and likely underestimated virus-specific expansions by missing private and CD4 specificities.

Remarks on this clonotype: Its antigen remains undetermined. No much larger clonotype is one base removed from it; base qualities were not supplied.

A case-control design nested within a healthcare worker cohort in London, UK, was used, with weekly nasopharyngeal swab PCR tests and blood sampling performed. Healthcare workers were recruited between 23 and 31 March 2020, during the week of the UK lockdown, and were followed weekly for up to roughly 15 weeks. The CDR3, from cysteine to phenylalanine, totals 15 residues. Of all the DNA, just the CDR3 is kept, 45 bases in frame from base 1. The V end loses 5 bases and the J end loses 0 bases, and a stretch of 17 bases separates them. CDR1 and CDR2, per the germline V gene (reference sequence), are DFQATT and SNEGSKA. The protocol used for the library was 5' RACE. Sequenced using a NextSeq 500. Unique molecular identifiers were attached to individual cDNA molecules in the TCR library protocol so that sequencing error and PCR bias could be corrected. Both TCR alpha and beta chains were sequenced, and tight co-correlation was observed between alpha and beta sequence abundances in each sample. On the authors' methods: Decombinator V4 was used to perform V gene, J gene and CDR3 annotation of TCR sequences. TCRs were defined as expanded if a significant change between any two time points was detected under a Poisson model with p below 0.0001. TCR abundances were normalised to the total number of TCRs sequenced per sample and were expressed as counts per million. MAIT TCRs were defined by TRAV1-2 paired with TRAJ12, TRAJ20 or TRAJ33, and iNKT TCRs by TRAV10 paired with TRAJ18. A search of VDJdb, accessed on 1 November 2021, was run for TCRs annotated to CMV, EBV and SARS-CoV-2, with TCRs annotated for multiple antigens excluded. TCRdb passed the public sequencing reads through fastp at Q25 and MiXCR, retaining productive beta sequences. Each entry merges the rows of one CDR3 protein and shows their most common DNA and genes. The V and J calls and clone size are TCRdb's, not the authors'. The sample table records tens of thousands of distinct CDR3 sequences; less than 15% of these occur just once. The ten largest account for 9.3% of the sample.

The V and J genes are TRBV20-1 and TRBJ2-7; TRBD1 might be the D gene, on 6 matching bases. The clonotype originates from an adult who was a healthcare worker with PCR-confirmed SARS-CoV-2 infection or an uninfected control (not recorded which). Specimen: whole blood, collected at baseline. The nucleotide sequence is TGCAGTGCTCTAGTGGCCGCGGACAGCTCCTACGAGCAGTACTTC. Its coded protein is CSALVAADSSYEQYF.